The 22 T cell receptor beta chains below were found in one sample sequenced in a study of T cells in Graves' hyperthyroidism and ophthalmopathy. Template material for amplifying TCR beta CDR3 regions consisted of RNA transcripts. When the TCR CDR3 underwent first-round RT-PCR, the HTBI primer set was used. TCRdb reanalysed the multiplex PCR reads using MiXCR and keeps one entry per CDR3 protein. The sample carries around 340,000 distinct CDR3 sequences, 15% to 20% recorded once. The source material was blood. The receptor set was obtained from a woman in her thirties or forties with Graves' ophthalmopathy.

V usage is TRBV30 and J usage is TRBJ1-5; D gene uncertain. V was cut by 7 bases and J by 2 bases, with 9 bases left in between. Germline loops: CDR1 GTSNPN, CDR2 SVGIG (reference sequence). The CDR3 contains 12 residues. This CDR3 is CAFQMGNQPQHF. As DNA, the CDR3 is TGTGCCTTCCAAATGGGCAATCAGCCCCAGCATTTT.

There are many counts of this clonotype. A read error may account for a junction end that differs from germline. The chain joins TRBV27 to TRBJ1-5; tentative D call: TRBD1 (6 bases). This CDR3 is 17 amino acids long. Germline lookup yields CDR1 MNHEY and CDR2 SMNVEV (reference sequence). Written as DNA, the CDR3 is TGTACCAGCAGTCTCCTAGGGGGGGACCCTAGCAATCAGCCCCAGCATTTT. This sequence encodes CTSSLLGGDPSNQPQHF.

In this sample, this clonotype turned up many times. V and J are TRBV28 and TRBJ1-3; no firm D call. Germline CDR1 MDHEN, CDR2 SYDVKM. This CDR3 is 14 amino acids long. The V gene lost 6 bases and the J gene lost 0 bases, with 9 bases spanning the gap. The CDR3 spells CASRSLRSGNTIYF. The DNA of the CDR3 is TGTGCCAGCAGATCGCTTCGCTCTGGAAACACCATATATTTT.

This clonotype was observed at least ten times. The chain carries TRBV27 and TRBJ1-1; D remains ambiguous. The CDR3 consists of 11 residues. Trimming removed 8 bases at V and 8 bases at J, with 12 bases between. CDR1 MNHEY and CDR2 SMNVEV come from the germline V gene (reference sequence). Written as DNA, the CDR3 is TGTGCCAGCCTCCCTATCTCCGAAGCTTTCTTT. This sequence encodes CASLPISEAFF.

This clonotype occurred many times. The chain employs TRBV12-3 or TRBV12-4 and TRBJ1-5, with TRBD1 matching over 8 bases. There are 14 residues in the CDR3. The junction had 4 bases not matched to a gene; V was cut back by 5 bases and J by 4 bases. The CDR3 DNA reads as TGTGCCAGCAGTCTGGGACAGGCAAATCAGCCCCAGCATTTT. This gives the protein CASSLGQANQPQHF.

This clonotype has at least ten counts. The rearrangement joins TRBV7-8 to TRBJ1-1; D call uncertain. V was pared by 2 bases and J by 0 bases, with 10 bases between. Germline V gene data show CDR1 as SGHVS and CDR2 as FQNEAQ. There are 15 residues in the CDR3. The CDR3, as DNA: TGTGCCAGCAGCTTATGGAGGGATTTGAACACTGAAGCTTTCTTT. Translation: CASSLWRDLNTEAFF.

J is TRBJ1-2 and V is TRBV18, with D tentatively TRBD1 (6 bases). This CDR3 spans 12 amino acids. V was pared by 4 bases and J by 6 bases, with 9 bases between. Germline assignment: CDR1 KGHSH and CDR2 LQKENI. The CDR3: CASSQSGDGYTF. CDR3 coding DNA: TGTGCCAGCTCACAGTCAGGGGATGGCTACACCTTC.

The table lists this clonotype with many counts. The V gene is TRBV4-3, the J gene TRBJ2-7; tentative D call: TRBD1 (5 bases). The CDR3 totals 16 residues. Germline V gene data show CDR1 as LGHNA and CDR2 as YSLEER. Trimming took 2 bases from V and 2 from J, leaving 16 bases between them. The CDR3 here is CASSQLFRQNTYEQYF. CDR3 DNA: TGCGCCAGCAGCCAACTCTTTCGACAGAACACCTACGAGCAGTACTTC.

This clonotype was detected many times. The V call is TRBV6-1, the J call TRBJ1-2, with D perhaps TRBD1 (5 bases). The CDR3 is 16 residues long. Germline V lookup: CDR1 MNHNS, CDR2 SASEGT. V was shortened by 3 bases and J by 4 bases, with 18 bases between the two germline ends. The CDR3 reads CASSDMQGGWGYGYTF. The CDR3 nucleotides are TGTGCCAGCAGTGATATGCAGGGAGGATGGGGCTATGGCTACACCTTC.

This clonotype occurred many times. A clone one base away is much larger, so this may be a read error. The conserved closing phenylalanine or tryptophan is absent in this CDR3, likely reflecting a read error. CDR3 region: CASTLGAGEGSNQPQHL. CDR3 DNA sequence: TGTGCCAGCACCCTAGGTGCAGGGGAGGGGAGCAATCAGCCCCAGCATTTA. The chain carries TRBV6-4 and TRBJ1-5; D may be TRBD1 (6 bases). This CDR3 spans 17 amino acids. V gave up 7 bases and J gave up 1 base, with 20 bases separating them. In germline, CDR1 is MRHNA, CDR2 SNTAGT.

In the case of this clonotype: Given a much more abundant clone one base away, this may be a read error. The conserved phenylalanine or tryptophan normally closing the CDR3 is absent here, so this likely arose from a read error. J is TRBJ1-1 and V is TRBV29-1; D not certain. From germline, CDR1 is SQVTM and CDR2 ANQGSEA. Trimming stripped 1 base from V and 0 bases from J, with 6 bases between. The CDR3 loop spans 13 amino acids. The CDR3 sequence is CSVEGLMNTEAFS. As DNA, the CDR3 is TGCAGCGTTGAAGGACTTATGAACACTGAAGCTTTCTCT.

This clonotype has at least ten counts. V usage is TRBV5-1 and J usage is TRBJ2-4; D gene unclear. The CDR3 sequence is 14 residues long. Trimming shortened V by 5 bases and J by 1 base, and 10 bases separated the two germline ends. The germline CDR1 and CDR2 sequences are SGHRS and YFSETQ. This chain's CDR3 is CASRDHPAKNIQYF. CDR3 in DNA: TGCGCCAGCAGGGATCACCCGGCCAAAAACATTCAGTACTTC.

This clonotype has just a few counts. The chain uses TRBV11-2 and TRBJ2-7; D remains unclear. Looked up from germline, CDR1 is SGHAT and CDR2 is FQNNGV. There are 14 residues in the CDR3. The germline V and J ends were trimmed by 6 bases and 2 bases, with 14 bases remaining between them. The CDR3 DNA reads as TGTGCCAGCAGTCTCGCGGTACTTCCCTACGAGCAGTACTTC. It is translated as CASSLAVLPYEQYF.

In this sample, this clonotype turned up many times. J is TRBJ2-7 and V is TRBV5-6, with 8 bases fitting TRBD1. CDR1 SGHDT and CDR2 YYEEEE come from the germline V gene. V lost 4 bases to trimming and J lost 4 bases; unmatched junction nucleotides: 4. The CDR3 covers 13 residues. The CDR3 here is CASSITGGYEQYF. As DNA, the CDR3 is TGTGCCAGCAGCATTACAGGGGGGTACGAGCAGTACTTC. Combining the CDR3 with reference TRBV5-6 and TRBJ2-7 gives the whole variable domain DAGVTQSPTHLIKTRGQQVTLRCSPKSGHDTVSWYQQALGQGPQFIFQYYEEEERQRGNFPDRFSGHQFPNYSSELNVNALLLGDSALYLCASSITGGYEQYFGPGTRLTVT.

This clonotype was observed at least ten times. The chain links TRBV15 to TRBJ2-1; D possibly matches TRBD1 or TRBD2 (5 bases each). Trimming stripped 3 bases from V and 2 bases from J, with 11 bases between. Germline CDR1 LNHNV, CDR2 YYDKDF (reference sequence). The CDR3 runs 15 residues. The CDR3 DNA sequence: TGTGCCACCAGCAGCCCGGGACGGACCTACAATGAGCAGTTCTTC. Translation gives CATSSPGRTYNEQFF.

This clonotype was counted between two and nine times. The chain carries TRBV28 and TRBJ1-2; D not certain. This CDR3 is 17 amino acids long. Trimming stripped 3 bases from V and 2 bases from J, with 19 bases between. Germline V gene sequence: CDR1 MDHEN, CDR2 SYDVKM. CDR3 sequence reads: CASSFVDPHPTNYGYTF. The CDR3 nucleotides are TGTGCCAGCAGTTTTGTTGATCCTCACCCCACCAACTATGGCTACACCTTC.

This clonotype was observed many times. The gene calls are TRBV30 and TRBJ1-5; TRBD1 might be the D (5 bases). CDR3 length: 15 amino acids. CDR1 is GTSNPN and CDR2 is SVGIG in the germline V gene (reference sequence). The ends were cut back, 2 bases at V and 2 bases at J, with 13 bases in the middle. CDR3 loop: CAWSLGDPRNQPQHF. The CDR3 DNA follows: TGTGCCTGGAGTTTGGGGGACCCTCGCAATCAGCCCCAGCATTTT.

This clonotype was seen ten or more times. This chain joins TRBV12-5 and TRBJ1-1; D may be TRBD1 (6 bases). Germline V gives CDR1 LGHNT, CDR2 FRNRAP. This CDR3 has 13 amino acids. V lost 1 base and J lost 4, with 7 bases in between. The CDR3 region has the DNA TGTGCTAGTGGTTTGGGAGGGGGCACTGAAGCTTTCTTT. Encoded protein: CASGLGGGTEAFF.

This clonotype was picked up many times. At one end, the junction sequence differs from germline, possibly due to a read error. This chain links TRBV30 with TRBJ2-6, with TRBD1 identical over 7 bases. Germline V gene data show CDR1 as GTSNPN and CDR2 as SVGIG (reference sequence). This CDR3 has 8 residues. CDR3 coding DNA: TGTGCCTGGGGGGACAGCCGCTTC. Its translation: CAWGDSRF.

The sample holds many counts of this clonotype. This chain connects TRBV11-2 to TRBJ2-7; TRBD1 matches 10 bases. Unmatched junction bases numbered 6, after V lost 6 bases and J lost 4 bases. Per the germline V gene, CDR1 is SGHAT and CDR2 is FQNNGV. This CDR3 comprises 14 residues. The DNA for the CDR3 is TGTGCCAGCAGTAGGACAGGGGGACGGTACGAGCAGTACTTC. This gives the protein CASSRTGGRYEQYF.

This clonotype was recorded at least ten times. The rearrangement joins TRBV9 to TRBJ1-3; a weak D match, TRBD1 (6 bases). CDR1 SGDLS and CDR2 YYNGEE come from the germline V gene. CDR3 size: 15 residues. Trimming left V 0 bases short and J 0 bases short, with 7 bases between. The CDR3, as DNA: TGTGCCAGCAGCGTAGAGGGGGACTCTGGAAACACCATATATTTT. It specifies CASSVEGDSGNTIYF.

This clonotype has ten or more counts. This rearrangement joins TRBV11-3 to TRBJ1-2; D not certain. The germline gives CDR1 SGHNT, CDR2 YENEEA. V gave up 1 base and J gave up 2 bases, with 14 bases separating them. The CDR3 is 16 amino acids. The CDR3: CASSLGPLPGNYGYTF. The CDR3 DNA reads as TGTGCCAGCAGCTTAGGACCCCTACCTGGGAACTATGGCTACACCTTC. The whole variable domain, filled in from reference TRBV11-3 and TRBJ1-2, reads EAGVVQSPRYKIIEKKQPVAFWCNPISGHNTLYWYLQNLGQGPELLIRYENEEAVDDSQLPKDRFSAERLKGVDSTLKIQPAELGDSAVYLCASSLGPLPGNYGYTFGSGTRLTVV.